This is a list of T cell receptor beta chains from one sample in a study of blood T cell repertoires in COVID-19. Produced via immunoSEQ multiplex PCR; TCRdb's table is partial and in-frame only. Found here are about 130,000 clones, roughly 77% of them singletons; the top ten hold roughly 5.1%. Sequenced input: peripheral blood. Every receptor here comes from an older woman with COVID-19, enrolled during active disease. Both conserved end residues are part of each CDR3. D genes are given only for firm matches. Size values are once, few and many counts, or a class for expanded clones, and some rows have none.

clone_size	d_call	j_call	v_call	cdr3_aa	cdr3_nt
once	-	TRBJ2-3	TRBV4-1	CASSQGVTDTQYF	TGCGCCAGCAGCCAAGGAGTCACAGATACGCAGTATTTT
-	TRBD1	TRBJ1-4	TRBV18	CASSSPIPGTGDEKLFF	TGTGCCAGCTCATCCCCGATACCCGGGACAGGGGATGAAAAACTGTTTTTT
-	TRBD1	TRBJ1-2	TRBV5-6	CASSLRQGDGYTF	TGTGCCAGCAGCTTGCGACAGGGGGATGGCTACACCTTC
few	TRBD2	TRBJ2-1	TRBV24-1	CATSDPLAGGYNEQFF	TGTGCCACCAGTGATCCTCTAGCGGGGGGCTACAATGAGCAGTTCTTC
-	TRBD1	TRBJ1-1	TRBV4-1	CASSHSGTGGTEAFF	TGCGCCAGCAGCCATTCCGGGACAGGGGGGACTGAAGCTTTCTTT
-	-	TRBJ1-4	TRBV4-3	CASSQDLATNEKLFF	TGCGCCAGCAGCCAAGACCTTGCAACTAATGAAAAACTGTTTTTT
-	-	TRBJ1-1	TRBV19	CATQVTDYALNTEAFF	TGTGCCACCCAAGTGACAGATTATGCTTTGAACACTGAAGCTTTCTTT
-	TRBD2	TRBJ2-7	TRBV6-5	CASSDGGGYEQYF	TGTGCCAGCAGCGACGGGGGGGGATACGAGCAGTACTTC
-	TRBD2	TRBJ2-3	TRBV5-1	CASSLGASGGTDTQYF	TGCGCCAGCAGCTTGGGCGCTAGCGGGGGCACAGATACGCAGTATTTT
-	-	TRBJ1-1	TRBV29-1	CSVGNQARNTEAFF	TGCAGCGTTGGTAATCAGGCAAGGAACACTGAAGCTTTCTTT
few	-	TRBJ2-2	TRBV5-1	CASSLAGGMNTGELFF	TGCGCCAGCAGCTTGGCTGGGGGGATGAACACCGGGGAGCTGTTTTTT
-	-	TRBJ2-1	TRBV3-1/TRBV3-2	CASSQAGGGNEQFF	TGTGCCAGCAGCCAAGCTGGGGGAGGCAATGAGCAGTTCTTC
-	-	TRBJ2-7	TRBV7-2	CASSLVVSVYEQYF	TGTGCCAGCAGCTTAGTGGTTAGCGTGTACGAGCAGTACTTC
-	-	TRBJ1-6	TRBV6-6	CASSLVGGDNSPLHF	TGTGCCAGCAGTTTAGTGGGGGGTGATAATTCACCCCTCCACTTT
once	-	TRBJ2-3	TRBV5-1	CASSITDTQYF	TGCGCCAGCAGCATAACAGATACGCAGTATTTT
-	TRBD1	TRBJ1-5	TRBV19	CASTPRTGVNQPQHF	TGTGCCAGTACCCCGCGGACAGGAGTAAATCAGCCCCAGCATTTT
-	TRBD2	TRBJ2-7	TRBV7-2	CASSLAASGGLREQYF	TGTGCCAGCAGCTTAGCCGCTAGCGGGGGCCTTCGGGAGCAGTACTTC
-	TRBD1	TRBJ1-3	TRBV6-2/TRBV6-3	CASSEGAAGNTIYF	TGTGCCAGCAGCGAGGGGGCGGCTGGAAACACCATATATTTT
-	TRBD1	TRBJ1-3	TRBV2	CASSEAPDRVVGNTIYF	TGTGCCAGCAGTGAGGCCCCTGACAGGGTTGTTGGAAACACCATATATTTT
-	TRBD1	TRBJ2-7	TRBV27	CASSFRTGGPYEQYF	TGTGCCAGCAGTTTCCGGACAGGGGGCCCCTACGAGCAGTACTTC
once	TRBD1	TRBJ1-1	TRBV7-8	CASGHPKDRQAFF	TGTGCCAGCGGCCACCCGAAGGACAGGCAAGCTTTCTTT
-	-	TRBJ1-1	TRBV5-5	CASRQRLAGDTEAFF	TGTGCCAGCAGGCAGAGATTGGCGGGGGACACTGAAGCTTTCTTT
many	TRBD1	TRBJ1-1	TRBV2	CASTGDSANTEAFF	TGTGCCAGTACAGGGGATTCGGCAAACACTGAAGCTTTCTTT
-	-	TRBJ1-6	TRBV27	CASSMEAHFSYNSPLHF	TGTGCCAGCAGCATGGAGGCGCACTTTTCCTATAATTCACCCCTCCACTTT
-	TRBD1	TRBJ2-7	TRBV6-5	CASSRQGADSYEQYF	TGTGCCAGCAGCCGACAGGGGGCCGATTCCTACGAGCAGTACTTC
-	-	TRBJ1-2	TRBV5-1	CASSFNGQLGYTF	TGCGCCAGCAGCTTTAACGGTCAACTAGGCTACACCTTC